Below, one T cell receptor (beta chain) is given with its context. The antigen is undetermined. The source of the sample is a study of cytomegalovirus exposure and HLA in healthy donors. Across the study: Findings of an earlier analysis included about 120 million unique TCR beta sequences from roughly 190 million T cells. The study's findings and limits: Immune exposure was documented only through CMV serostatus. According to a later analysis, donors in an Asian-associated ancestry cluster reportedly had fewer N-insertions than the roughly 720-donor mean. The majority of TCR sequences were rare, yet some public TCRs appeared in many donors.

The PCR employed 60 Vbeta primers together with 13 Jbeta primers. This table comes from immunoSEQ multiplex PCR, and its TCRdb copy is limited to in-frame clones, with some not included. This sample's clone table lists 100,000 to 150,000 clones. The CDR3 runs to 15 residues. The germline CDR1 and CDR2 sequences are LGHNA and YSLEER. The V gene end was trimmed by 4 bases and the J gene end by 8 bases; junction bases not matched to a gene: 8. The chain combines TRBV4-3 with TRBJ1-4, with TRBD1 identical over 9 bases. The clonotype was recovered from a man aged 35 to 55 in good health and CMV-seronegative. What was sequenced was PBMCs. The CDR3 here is CASSPSDRGKEKLFF. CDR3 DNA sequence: TGCGCCAGCAGCCCCTCGGACAGGGGAAAGGAAAAACTGTTTTTT.